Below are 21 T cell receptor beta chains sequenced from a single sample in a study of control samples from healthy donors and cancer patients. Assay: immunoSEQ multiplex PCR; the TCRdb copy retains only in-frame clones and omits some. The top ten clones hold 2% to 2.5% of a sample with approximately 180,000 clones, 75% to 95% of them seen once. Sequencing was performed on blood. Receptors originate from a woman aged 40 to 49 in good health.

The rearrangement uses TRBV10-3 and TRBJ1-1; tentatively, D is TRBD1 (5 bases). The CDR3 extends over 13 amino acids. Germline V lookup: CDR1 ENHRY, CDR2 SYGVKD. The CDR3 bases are TGTGTCGTACGTGGGACGGAGAACACTGAAGCTTTCTTT. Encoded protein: CVVRGTENTEAFF.

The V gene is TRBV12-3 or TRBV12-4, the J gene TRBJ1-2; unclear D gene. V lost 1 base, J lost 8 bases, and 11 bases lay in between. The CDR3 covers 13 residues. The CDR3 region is CASSLEVQRGYTF. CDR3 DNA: TGTGCCAGCAGTTTAGAAGTCCAGCGGGGCTACACCTTC.

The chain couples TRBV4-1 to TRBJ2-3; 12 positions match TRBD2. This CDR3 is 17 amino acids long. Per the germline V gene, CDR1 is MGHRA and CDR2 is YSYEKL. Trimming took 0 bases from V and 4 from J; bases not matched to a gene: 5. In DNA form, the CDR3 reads TGCGCCAGCAGCCAAGAGGCTAGCGGGGGGGCGGCAGATACGCAGTATTTT. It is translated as CASSQEASGGAADTQYF.

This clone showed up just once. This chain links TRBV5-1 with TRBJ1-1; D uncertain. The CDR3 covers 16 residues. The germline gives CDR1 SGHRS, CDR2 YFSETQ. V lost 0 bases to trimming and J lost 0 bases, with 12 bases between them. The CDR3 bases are TGCGCCAGCAGCTTGGCCCTCAGTCAATTGAACACTGAAGCTTTCTTT. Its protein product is CASSLALSQLNTEAFF. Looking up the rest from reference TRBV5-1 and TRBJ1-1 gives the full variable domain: KAGVTQTPRYLIKTRGQQVTLSCSPISGHRSVSWYQQTPGQGLQFLFEYFSETQRNKGNFPGRFSGRQFSNSRSEMNVSTLELGDSALYLCASSLALSQLNTEAFFGQGTRLTVV.

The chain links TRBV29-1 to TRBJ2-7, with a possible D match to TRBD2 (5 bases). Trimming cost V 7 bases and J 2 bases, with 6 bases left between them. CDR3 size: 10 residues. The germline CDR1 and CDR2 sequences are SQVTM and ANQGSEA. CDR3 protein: CSAGTYEQYF. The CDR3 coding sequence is TGCAGCGCCGGGACCTACGAGCAGTACTTC.

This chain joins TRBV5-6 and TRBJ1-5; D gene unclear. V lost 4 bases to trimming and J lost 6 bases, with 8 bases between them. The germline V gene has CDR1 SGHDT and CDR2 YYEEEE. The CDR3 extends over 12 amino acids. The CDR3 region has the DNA TGTGCCAGCAGCCAGGAGGGTCAGCCCCAGCATTTT. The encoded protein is CASSQEGQPQHF.

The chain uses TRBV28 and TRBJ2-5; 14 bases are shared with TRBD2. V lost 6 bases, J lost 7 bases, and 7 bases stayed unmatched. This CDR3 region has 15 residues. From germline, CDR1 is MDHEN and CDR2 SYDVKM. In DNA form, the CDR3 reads TGTGCCAGCAGCCCGGGACTAGCGGGGGCTGGGACCCAGTACTTC. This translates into CASSPGLAGAGTQYF.

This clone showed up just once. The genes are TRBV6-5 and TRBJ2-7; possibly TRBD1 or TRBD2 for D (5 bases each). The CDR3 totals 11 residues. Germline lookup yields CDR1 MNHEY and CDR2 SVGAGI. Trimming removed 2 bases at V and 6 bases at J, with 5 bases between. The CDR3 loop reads CASSYGGEQYF. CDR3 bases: TGTGCCAGCAGTTACGGGGGCGAGCAGTACTTC.

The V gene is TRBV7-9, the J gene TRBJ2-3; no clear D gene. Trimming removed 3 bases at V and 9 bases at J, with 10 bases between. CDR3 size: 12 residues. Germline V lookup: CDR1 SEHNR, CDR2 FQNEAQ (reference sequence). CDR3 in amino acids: CASSFGSRTQYF. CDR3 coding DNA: TGTGCCAGCAGCTTTGGCAGTCGCACGCAGTATTTT.

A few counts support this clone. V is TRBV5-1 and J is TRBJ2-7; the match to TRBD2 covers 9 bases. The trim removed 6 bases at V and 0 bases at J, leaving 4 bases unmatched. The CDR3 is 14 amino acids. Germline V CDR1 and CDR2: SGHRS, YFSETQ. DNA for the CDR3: TGCGCCAGCACCGTAGCGGGGGACTCCTACGAGCAGTACTTC. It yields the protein CASTVAGDSYEQYF.

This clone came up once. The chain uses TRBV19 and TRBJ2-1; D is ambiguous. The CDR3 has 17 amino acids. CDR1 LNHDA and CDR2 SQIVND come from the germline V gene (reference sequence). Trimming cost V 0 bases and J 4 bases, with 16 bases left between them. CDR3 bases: TGTGCCAGTAGTATAGACCGCCACAGCCAAAGTTACAATGAGCAGTTCTTC. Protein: CASSIDRHSQSYNEQFF.

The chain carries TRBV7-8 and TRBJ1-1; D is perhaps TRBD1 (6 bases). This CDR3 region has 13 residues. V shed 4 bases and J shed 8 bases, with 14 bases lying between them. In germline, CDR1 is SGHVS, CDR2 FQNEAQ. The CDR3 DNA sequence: TGTGCCAGCAGCTCCGGGGGCCCAATGGAAGCTTTCTTT. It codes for CASSSGGPMEAFF.

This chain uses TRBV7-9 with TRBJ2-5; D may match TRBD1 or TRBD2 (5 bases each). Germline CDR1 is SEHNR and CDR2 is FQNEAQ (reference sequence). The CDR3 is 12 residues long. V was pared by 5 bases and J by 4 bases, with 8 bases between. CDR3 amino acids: CASSRGGETQYF. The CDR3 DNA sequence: TGTGCCAGCAGCCGTGGGGGAGAGACCCAGTACTTC.

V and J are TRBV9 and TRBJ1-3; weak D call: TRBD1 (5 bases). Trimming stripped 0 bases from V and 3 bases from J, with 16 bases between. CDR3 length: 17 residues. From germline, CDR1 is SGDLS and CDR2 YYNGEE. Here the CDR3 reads CASSVATQGDGGNTIYF. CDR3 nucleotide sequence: TGTGCCAGCAGCGTAGCTACGCAGGGAGACGGTGGAAACACCATATATTTT.

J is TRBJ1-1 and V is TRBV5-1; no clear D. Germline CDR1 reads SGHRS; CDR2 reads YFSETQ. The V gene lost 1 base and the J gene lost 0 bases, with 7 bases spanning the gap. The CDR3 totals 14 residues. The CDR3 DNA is TGCGCCAGCAGCTTGTTGGGAATGAACACTGAAGCTTTCTTT. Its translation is CASSLLGMNTEAFF.

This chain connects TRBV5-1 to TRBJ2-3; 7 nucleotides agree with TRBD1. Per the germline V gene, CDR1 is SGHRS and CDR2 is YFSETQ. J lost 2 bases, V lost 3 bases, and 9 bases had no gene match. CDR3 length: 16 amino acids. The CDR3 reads CASSSGADRSTDTQYF. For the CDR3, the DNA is TGCGCCAGCAGCTCCGGGGCGGACAGGTCCACAGATACGCAGTATTTT.

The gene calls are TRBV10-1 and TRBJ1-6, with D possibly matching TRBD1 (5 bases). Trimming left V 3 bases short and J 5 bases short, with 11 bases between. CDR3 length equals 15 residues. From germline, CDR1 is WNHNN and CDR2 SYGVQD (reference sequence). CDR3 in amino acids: CASSEGGANNSPLHF. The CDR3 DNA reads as TGCGCCAGCAGTGAAGGAGGGGCTAATAATTCACCCCTCCACTTT.

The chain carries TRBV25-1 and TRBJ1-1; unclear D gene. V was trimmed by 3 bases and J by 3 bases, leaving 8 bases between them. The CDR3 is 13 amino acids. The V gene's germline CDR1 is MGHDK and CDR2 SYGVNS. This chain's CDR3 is CASSESTYTEAFF. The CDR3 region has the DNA TGTGCCAGCAGTGAGTCTACCTACACTGAAGCTTTCTTT.

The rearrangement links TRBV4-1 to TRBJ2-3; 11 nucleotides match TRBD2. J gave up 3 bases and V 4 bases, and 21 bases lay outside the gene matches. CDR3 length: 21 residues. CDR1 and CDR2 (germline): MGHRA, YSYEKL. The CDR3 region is CASSPEFSSGGPWSGTDTQYF. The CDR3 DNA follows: TGCGCCAGCAGCCCAGAGTTTTCTAGCGGGGGGCCCTGGTCTGGGACAGATACGCAGTATTTT.

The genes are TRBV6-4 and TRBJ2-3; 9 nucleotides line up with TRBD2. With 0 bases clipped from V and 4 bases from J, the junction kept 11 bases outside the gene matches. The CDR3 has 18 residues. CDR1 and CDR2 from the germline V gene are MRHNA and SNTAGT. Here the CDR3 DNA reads TGTGCCAGCAGTGACTCTAGTATGAGCGGGGGGACTTCAGATACGCAGTATTTT. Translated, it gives CASSDSSMSGGTSDTQYF.

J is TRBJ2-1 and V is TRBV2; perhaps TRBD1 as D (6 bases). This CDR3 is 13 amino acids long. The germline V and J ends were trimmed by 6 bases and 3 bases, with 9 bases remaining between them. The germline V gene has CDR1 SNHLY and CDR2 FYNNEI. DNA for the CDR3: TGTGCCAGCAGGGACAGCGGCTACAATGAGCAGTTCTTC. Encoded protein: CASRDSGYNEQFF.